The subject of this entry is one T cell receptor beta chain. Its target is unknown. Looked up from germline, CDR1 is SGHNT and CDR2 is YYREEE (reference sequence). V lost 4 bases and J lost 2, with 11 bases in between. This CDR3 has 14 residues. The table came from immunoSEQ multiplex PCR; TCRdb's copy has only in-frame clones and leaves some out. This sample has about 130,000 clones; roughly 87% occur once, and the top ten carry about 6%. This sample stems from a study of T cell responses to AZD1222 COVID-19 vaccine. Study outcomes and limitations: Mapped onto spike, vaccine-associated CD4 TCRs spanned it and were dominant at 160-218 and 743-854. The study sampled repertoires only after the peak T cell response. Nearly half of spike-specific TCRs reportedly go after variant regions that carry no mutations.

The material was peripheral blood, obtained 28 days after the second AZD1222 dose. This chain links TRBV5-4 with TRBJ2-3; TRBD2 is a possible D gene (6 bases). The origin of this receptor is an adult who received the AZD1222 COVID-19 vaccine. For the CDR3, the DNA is TGTGCCAGCAGCACCTGGGACTTCACAGATACGCAGTATTTT. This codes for CASSTWDFTDTQYF. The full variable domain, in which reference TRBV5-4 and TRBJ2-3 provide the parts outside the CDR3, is ETGVTQSPTHLIKTRGQQVTLRCSSQSGHNTVSWYQQALGQGPQFIFQYYREEENGRGNFPPRFSGLQFPNYSSELNVNALELDDSALYLCASSTWDFTDTQYFGPGTRLTVL.